One sample yielded the 5 T cell receptor beta chains listed below, sequenced in a study of T-cell reconstitution after alpha-beta-depleted transplantation in children (TCRdb year 2016). The receptor library was made with PCR. TCRdb names Illumina HiSeq 2500 as the instrument used. TCR library preparation used molecular barcoding, with unique molecular identifiers applied to normalize quantification of the TCRbeta repertoire. TCRdb took the public reads, trimmed them with fastp at Q25, ran MiXCR for clone calling and kept in-frame beta chains. Each entry merges the rows of one CDR3 protein and shows their most common DNA and genes. In this sample the table shows 380,000 or so distinct CDR3 sequences, about an eighth of which occur a single time. Around 4.5% of the sample is held by the ten biggest clonotypes. Sequencing used PBMCs, obtained from the stem cell graft. All receptors come from a human donor who donated a stem cell graft to a child with Fanconi anemia.

This clonotype was observed many times. CDR3 sequence (DNA): TGCGCCAGCAGCCAGGACGGACAGGGGGATGGCTACACCTTC. Translating gives CASSQDGQGDGYTF. The V gene is TRBV4-3, the J gene TRBJ1-2; 10 nucleotides line up with TRBD1. Germline V gene data show CDR1 as LGHNA and CDR2 as YSLEER. This CDR3 has 14 amino acids. J lost 6 bases, V lost 3 bases, and 4 bases had no gene match.

The chain is built from TRBV6-1 and TRBJ2-1; perhaps TRBD1 as D (6 bases). This CDR3 has 15 residues. V gave up 6 bases and J gave up 8 bases, with 20 bases separating them. Germline V gene sequence: CDR1 MNHNS, CDR2 SASEGT. The CDR3 sequence is CASSQQGSEWDEQFF. The CDR3 DNA is TGTGCCAGCAGCCAGCAGGGGTCTGAGTGGGATGAGCAGTTCTTC.

The J gene is TRBJ2-2, the V gene TRBV28; D possibly corresponds to TRBD2 (7 bases). CDR1 is MDHEN, CDR2 SYDVKM, per germline. CDR3 length: 16 residues. The germline V and J ends were trimmed by 5 bases and 5 bases, with 18 bases remaining between them. CDR3 protein: CASSPGWGGKTGELFF. The CDR3 DNA reads TGTGCCAGCAGTCCCGGATGGGGGGGCAAGACCGGGGAGCTGTTTTTT.

The rearrangement links TRBV4-3 to TRBJ2-7; D possibly corresponds to TRBD2 (5 bases). Trimming cost V 1 base and J 3 bases, with 10 bases left between them. The germline CDR1 and CDR2 sequences are LGHNA and YSLEER. The CDR3 is 14 residues long. The CDR3 here is CASSQAGRDYEQYF. The CDR3 DNA is TGCGCCAGCAGCCAAGCGGGAAGGGACTACGAGCAGTACTTC.

This clonotype was seen ten or more times. The rearrangement links TRBV6-2 or TRBV6-3 to TRBJ1-1, with no clear D. Trimming cost V 2 bases and J 9 bases, with 10 bases left between them. Germline CDR1 MNHEY, CDR2 SVGEGT. This CDR3 has 12 amino acids. The CDR3 loop reads CASSYVERKAFF. CDR3 DNA sequence: TGTGCCAGCAGTTACGTGGAAAGAAAAGCTTTCTTT.